The 25 T cell receptor beta chains below were found in one sample sequenced in a study of Tregs in tolerant kidney transplant recipients. Sequenced by immunoSEQ multiplex PCR; TCRdb stores in-frame clones only, minus some. The data show some 250,000 clones, around 81% seen once. The sample comprised CD4+ T cells from blood. Source of these receptors: a human donor in good health.

The J gene is TRBJ2-5, the V gene TRBV5-1; 7 bases agree with TRBD1. Unmatched junction bases numbered 9, after V lost 2 bases and J lost 2 bases. The V gene's germline CDR1 is SGHRS and CDR2 YFSETQ. The CDR3 runs to 16 residues. The CDR3 region is CASSLFGQAGQETQYF. For the CDR3, the DNA is TGCGCCAGCAGCTTATTCGGACAGGCCGGGCAAGAGACCCAGTACTTC.

The genes are TRBV19 and TRBJ2-3, with TRBD1 matching over 8 bases. This CDR3 is built from 14 residues. In germline, CDR1 is LNHDA, CDR2 SQIVND (reference sequence). With 4 bases clipped from V and 5 bases from J, the junction kept 5 bases outside the gene matches. CDR3 sequence (DNA): TGTGCCAGTAGTAAAGACAGGGGAGGAGATACGCAGTATTTT. Its protein product is CASSKDRGGDTQYF.

The chain recombines TRBV6-5 with TRBJ2-3, with D perhaps given as TRBD1 or TRBD2 (6 bases each). The CDR3 totals 15 residues. V was pared by 8 bases and J by 4 bases, with 19 bases between. From germline, CDR1 is MNHEY and CDR2 SVGAGI. The CDR3 sequence: CASRSRGRRADTQYF. CDR3 nucleotides: TGTGCCAGCCGTAGCCGGGGGCGTAGAGCAGATACGCAGTATTTT.

The chain joins TRBV27 to TRBJ2-7; D gene uncertain. The CDR3 covers 13 residues. The V gene lost 7 bases and the J gene lost 2 bases, with 12 bases spanning the gap. CDR1 and CDR2 (germline): MNHEY, SMNVEV (reference sequence). The CDR3 DNA follows: TGTGCCAGCACCGCAACCGAGACCTACGAGCAGTACTTC. Its protein is CASTATETYEQYF.

The rearrangement uses TRBV5-1 and TRBJ2-3; 11 bases match TRBD2. The germline V gene has CDR1 SGHRS and CDR2 YFSETQ. This CDR3 contains 17 residues. Unmatched junction bases numbered 5, after V lost 0 bases and J lost 2 bases. CDR3 DNA sequence: TGCGCCAGCAGCTTGGCCCTAGCGGGGGGACCCACAGATACGCAGTATTTT. This gives the protein CASSLALAGGPTDTQYF.

With regard to this clone: Other nucleotide sequences from this sample produce the same CDR3. The chain has TRBV5-5 and TRBJ2-5, with 9 bases matching TRBD1. CDR3 length equals 14 residues. Germline values: CDR1 SGHKS, CDR2 YYEKEE (reference sequence). J was trimmed by 5 bases and V by 1 base; bases with no gene match: 3. The CDR3 is CASSLTGGGETQYF. The CDR3, as DNA: TGTGCCAGCAGCTTGACAGGGGGCGGTGAGACCCAGTACTTC.

J is TRBJ1-1 and V is TRBV6-5; TRBD1 matches at 8 bases. Germline CDR1 reads MNHEY; CDR2 reads SVGAGI. Trimming cost V 6 bases and J 5 bases; bases outside gene matches: 11. CDR3 length: 15 amino acids. In DNA form, the CDR3 reads TGTGCCAGCAGCCACGGGGACAGGCCGGGGACTGAAGCTTTCTTT. Amino acid sequence: CASSHGDRPGTEAFF.

V usage is TRBV4-2 and J usage is TRBJ2-7, with 10 bases lining up with TRBD2. The germline CDR1 and CDR2 sequences are LGHNA and YNFKEQ. The CDR3 covers 16 residues. Trimming at V came to 1 base and at J to 0 bases, leaving 3 bases not matched to a gene. The CDR3 is CASSQAASGSSYEQYF. The CDR3 nucleotides are TGTGCCAGCAGCCAAGCGGCTAGCGGGAGCTCCTACGAGCAGTACTTC.

V is TRBV4-1 and J is TRBJ2-3; D not resolved. CDR3 size: 14 residues. Germline assignment: CDR1 MGHRA and CDR2 YSYEKL. The V end was cut by 2 bases, the J end by 6 bases, with 12 bases between. Written as DNA, the CDR3 is TGCGCCAGCAGCCAACAGTATCCGTGGGATACGCAGTATTTT. Translation gives CASSQQYPWDTQYF.

The V and J genes are TRBV27 and TRBJ2-7; possibly TRBD2 for D (5 bases). V was pared by 4 bases and J by 2 bases, with 18 bases between. Germline assignment: CDR1 MNHEY and CDR2 SMNVEV (reference sequence). The CDR3 is 16 amino acids. For the CDR3, the DNA is TGTGCCAGCAGTTCCGAAAGCGGAAGTCCTACCTACGAGCAGTACTTC. This codes for CASSSESGSPTYEQYF.

DNA for the CDR3: TGTGCCAGCAGCGTAGCTGGGAGCGGGAGATCCTACAATGAGCAGTTCTTC. It encodes CASSVAGSGRSYNEQFF. The J gene is TRBJ2-1, the V gene TRBV9, with 8 bases matching TRBD2. The CDR3 length is 17 residues. The germline V gene encodes CDR1 SGDLS and CDR2 YYNGEE. V was pared by 0 bases and J by 1 base, with 6 bases of the junction left unmatched.

The rearrangement uses TRBV19 and TRBJ1-1; D is perhaps TRBD1 (5 bases). The germline V gene encodes CDR1 LNHDA and CDR2 SQIVND (reference sequence). This CDR3 spans 13 amino acids. Trimming pared 2 bases from V and 8 bases from J, leaving 12 bases between. CDR3 sequence: CASSIRLGPEAFF. The DNA of the CDR3 is TGTGCCAGTAGTATAAGGTTGGGGCCAGAAGCTTTCTTT. The full variable domain, in which reference TRBV19 and TRBJ1-1 provide the parts outside the CDR3, is DGGITQSPKYLFRKEGQNVTLSCEQNLNHDAMYWYRQDPGQGLRLIYYSQIVNDFQKGDIAEGYSVSREKKESFPLTVTSAQKNPTAFYLCASSIRLGPEAFFGQGTRLTVV.

With respect to this clone: This same CDR3 is encoded by further DNA sequences in the sample. CDR3 DNA: TGTGCCAGCAGTTTAGGCAGGGCCTCCACCGGGGAGCTGTTTTTT. As protein: CASSLGRASTGELFF. The chain combines TRBV27 with TRBJ2-2; possibly TRBD1 for D (5 bases). This CDR3 has 15 residues. Trimming left V 2 bases short and J 4 bases short, with 11 bases between. CDR1 and CDR2 from the germline V gene are MNHEY and SMNVEV (reference sequence).

The CDR3 loop is CAIRTGTGSYNEQFF. CDR3 coding DNA: TGTGCCATCAGGACCGGGACAGGGTCCTACAATGAGCAGTTCTTC. This sequence joins TRBV10-3 and TRBJ2-1, with 9 bases fitting TRBD1. Germline CDR1 ENHRY, CDR2 SYGVKD. The ends lost 6 bases at V and 1 base at J; junction bases unmatched: 4. The CDR3 is made up of 15 amino acids.

In regard to this clone: Other nucleotide sequences from this sample produce the same CDR3. The rearrangement uses TRBV18 and TRBJ1-1; no clear D. Trimming stripped 4 bases from V and 1 base from J, with 13 bases between. CDR1 is KGHSH, CDR2 LQKENI, per germline. The CDR3 length is 15 residues. CDR3 amino acids: CASSLGGVGNTEAFF. The CDR3 nucleotides are TGTGCCAGCTCACTCGGTGGGGTGGGGAACACTGAAGCTTTCTTT.

The V and J genes are TRBV6-6 and TRBJ2-7; D is uncertain. The V gene lost 6 bases and the J gene lost 7 bases, with 10 bases spanning the gap. Germline lookup yields CDR1 MNHNY and CDR2 SVGAGI (reference sequence). This CDR3 region has 11 residues. The CDR3 DNA reads TGTGCCAGCAGCCAAAACGAGGAGCAGTACTTC. Its protein is CASSQNEEQYF.

The chain joins TRBV18 to TRBJ1-5, with D perhaps matching TRBD1 (5 bases). V gave up 3 bases and J gave up 1 base, with 13 bases separating them. Germline V CDR1 and CDR2: KGHSH, LQKENI. This CDR3 spans 16 amino acids. CDR3: CASSPTGATSNQPQHF. DNA of the CDR3: TGTGCCAGCTCACCTACCGGGGCTACGAGCAATCAGCCCCAGCATTTT.

This clone was observed a few times. The V gene is TRBV11-3, the J gene TRBJ2-2; 9 nucleotides line up with TRBD2. V shed 3 bases and J 4 bases; nucleotides not matched to a gene: 3. This CDR3 region has 15 residues. The germline CDR1 and CDR2 sequences are SGHNT and YENEEA. Here the CDR3 DNA reads TGTGCCAGCAGCTTCTCGACTAGCGGCACCGGGGAGCTGTTTTTT. Its translation is CASSFSTSGTGELFF.

Comment on this clone: The sample contains more than one DNA sequence encoding this CDR3. The chain has TRBV18 and TRBJ2-5; D is unresolved. This CDR3 region has 14 residues. The V and J ends lost 3 bases and 2 bases respectively, with 10 bases between them. Germline V gene data show CDR1 as KGHSH and CDR2 as LQKENI. CDR3 loop: CASSPVPKQETQYF. CDR3 nucleotides: TGTGCCAGCTCACCCGTACCAAAACAAGAGACCCAGTACTTC.

V and J are TRBV5-1 and TRBJ2-2; the D is unclear. CDR3 length equals 12 residues. Germline V CDR1 and CDR2: SGHRS, YFSETQ. The V gene lost 2 bases and the J gene lost 7 bases, with 6 bases spanning the gap. The CDR3 here is CASSFVDGELFF. CDR3 DNA sequence: TGCGCCAGCAGCTTTGTGGACGGGGAGCTGTTTTTT.

This clone was counted between two and nine times. This rearrangement joins TRBV5-5 to TRBJ2-7; 9 bases are shared with TRBD1. The CDR3 spans 16 residues. Losses at the gene ends were 4 bases for V and 2 bases for J; bases not matched to a gene: 10. Germline CDR1 reads SGHKS; CDR2 reads YYEKEE (reference sequence). CDR3 nucleotides: TGTGCCAGCAGCCCGTTGGGGACAGGGACACCCTACGAGCAGTACTTC. Protein: CASSPLGTGTPYEQYF.

The rearrangement links TRBV7-2 to TRBJ2-3; no definite D call. This CDR3 contains 15 residues. V lost 0 bases, J lost 6 bases, and 13 bases lay in between. The germline V gene has CDR1 SGHTA and CDR2 FQGNSA. CDR3 sequence (DNA): TGTGCCAGCAGCTTAGCTTCCCTAGTTTTGGATACGCAGTATTTT. Translation: CASSLASLVLDTQYF.

This chain links TRBV4-1 with TRBJ1-2, with 8 bases that match TRBD1. Germline V gene data show CDR1 as MGHRA and CDR2 as YSYEKL. This CDR3 is built from 16 residues. V was clipped by 0 bases and J by 5 bases; unmatched bases: 8. CDR3 in amino acids: CASSQDQEQGAYGYTF. The DNA of the CDR3 is TGCGCCAGCAGCCAAGATCAGGAGCAGGGGGCGTATGGCTACACCTTC.

The chain employs TRBV19 and TRBJ2-7; D possibly corresponds to TRBD2 (6 bases). The CDR3 extends over 15 amino acids. Germline V lookup: CDR1 LNHDA, CDR2 SQIVND (reference sequence). V lost 6 bases, J lost 3 bases, and 18 bases lay in between. The CDR3 spells CASSLQGGGYYEQYF. In DNA, the CDR3 is TGTGCCAGTAGCCTCCAGGGTGGAGGGTACTACGAGCAGTACTTC.

This clone came up a few times. As DNA, the CDR3 is TGCGCCAGCAGCCCCGACAGGGAAGGTTCTGAAGCTTTCTTT. Its translation: CASSPDREGSEAFF. The rearrangement joins TRBV4-1 to TRBJ1-1, with 7 bases identical to TRBD1. Germline-derived CDR1 and CDR2 are MGHRA and YSYEKL. J was trimmed by 6 bases and V by 4 bases; bases with no gene match: 8. This CDR3 contains 14 residues.